These 31 T cell receptor beta chains share one sample of origin, sequenced in a study of blood T cell repertoires in COVID-19. Assay used: immunoSEQ multiplex PCR; TCRdb lists only in-frame clones, some missing. Here the sample spans around 25,000 clones, around 90% being singletons. Sample: peripheral blood. The receptor source for this set is a woman aged 55-75 years with active COVID-19.

The rearrangement links TRBV19 to TRBJ1-4; D unclear. The germline gives CDR1 LNHDA, CDR2 SQIVND (reference sequence). The CDR3 has 14 residues. Trimming removed 3 bases at V and 8 bases at J, with 13 bases between. The chain's CDR3 is CASSMLGVEEKLFF. The CDR3 coding sequence is TGTGCCAGTAGTATGCTCGGGGTGGAGGAAAAACTGTTTTTT.

V gene TRBV21-1 combines with J gene TRBJ2-1; the table's D gene call, TRBD1, was not cross checked with the DNA. TRBV21-1 is assigned pseudogene status. The CDR3 contains 17 residues. The DNA for the CDR3 is TGTGCCGACCCCGGGGACACCCACCCCAATTCCTACAATGAGCAGTTCTTC. It codes for CADPGDTHPNSYNEQFF.

This rearrangement joins TRBV6-5 to TRBJ2-2; a possible D gene is TRBD1 (6 bases). CDR1 and CDR2 from the germline V gene are MNHEY and SVGAGI. CDR3 size: 14 residues. Trimming removed 1 base from V and 9 bases from J, with 12 bases in between. As DNA, the CDR3 is TGTGCCAGCAGTTACTATGTTGGACAGAGGGAGCTGTTTTTT. This gives the protein CASSYYVGQRELFF.

The chain recombines TRBV28 with TRBJ1-1; no firm D call. The CDR3 has 12 residues. Trimming shortened V by 8 bases and J by 1 base, and 8 bases separated the two germline ends. Germline loops: CDR1 MDHEN, CDR2 SYDVKM. CDR3 DNA sequence: TGTGCCAGCGGGAGGAGGAACACTGAAGCTTTCTTT. It encodes CASGRRNTEAFF.

The genes are TRBV7-9 and TRBJ2-2; D not certain. Trimming pared 2 bases from V and 2 bases from J, leaving 3 bases between. The CDR3 has 13 residues. Per germline, CDR1 SEHNR and CDR2 FQNEAQ (reference sequence). The DNA of the CDR3 is TGTGCCAGCAGCTTACCTAACACCGGGGAGCTGTTTTTT. It translates to CASSLPNTGELFF.

The chain couples TRBV12-3 or TRBV12-4 to TRBJ2-7; D might be TRBD1 (6 bases). The CDR3 consists of 13 residues. V lost 6 bases to trimming and J lost 2 bases, with 11 bases between them. CDR3 protein: CASRQGKTYEQYF. The CDR3 DNA reads as TGTGCCAGCAGACAGGGAAAAACCTACGAGCAGTACTTC.

The V and J genes are TRBV30 and TRBJ1-5; 8 bases are shared with TRBD1. V shed 6 bases, J shed 2 bases, and the junction held 3 bases outside the gene matches. The CDR3 is made up of 13 amino acids. Germline CDR1 reads GTSNPN; CDR2 reads SVGIG (reference sequence). CDR3 nucleotide sequence: TGTGCCTGTAAGACAGGGGGCAATCAGCCCCAGCATTTT. As protein: CACKTGGNQPQHF.

The chain combines TRBV6-6 with TRBJ2-7; 10 positions agree with TRBD2. Trimming took 6 bases from V and 7 from J; bases not matched to a gene: 9. The CDR3 contains 14 residues. CDR1 is MNHNY, CDR2 SVGAGI, per germline (reference sequence). The CDR3: CASSRTTSGMEQYF. The CDR3 DNA reads TGTGCCAGCAGCCGTACTACTAGCGGGATGGAGCAGTACTTC.

The chain has TRBV27 and TRBJ1-1; 7 positions match TRBD1. The CDR3 consists of 15 residues. With 2 bases clipped from V and 2 bases from J, the junction kept 5 bases outside the gene matches. CDR1 is MNHEY and CDR2 is SMNVEV in the germline V gene (reference sequence). CDR3 amino acids: CASSLIGGANTEAFF. CDR3 coding DNA: TGTGCCAGCAGTTTAATAGGGGGCGCCAACACTGAAGCTTTCTTT.

The rearrangement joins TRBV7-2 to TRBJ1-3; D call uncertain. There are 15 residues in the CDR3. Germline values: CDR1 SGHTA, CDR2 FQGNSA. V was pared by 1 base and J by 0 bases, with 7 bases between. The DNA of the CDR3 is TGTGCCAGCAGCTTAGTACAGAGCTCTGGAAACACCATATATTTT. This codes for CASSLVQSSGNTIYF.

The genes are TRBV29-1 and TRBJ2-3; 7 bases map to TRBD1. Germline CDR1 is SQVTM and CDR2 is ANQGSEA. The J segment lost 5 bases and the V segment lost 3 bases, leaving 5 bases of the junction unmatched. CDR3 length: 13 amino acids. This chain's CDR3 is CSVDRQGVDTQYF. The DNA for the CDR3 is TGCAGCGTTGATAGGCAGGGGGTAGATACGCAGTATTTT.

The genes are TRBV6-6 and TRBJ2-5, with TRBD1 identical over 10 bases. Germline loops: CDR1 MNHNY, CDR2 SVGAGI (reference sequence). This CDR3 is built from 14 residues. V gave up 5 bases and J gave up 5 bases; unmatched junction bases: 5. CDR3 loop: CASSEGQGRETQYF. The CDR3 DNA follows: TGTGCCAGCAGTGAGGGACAGGGGCGTGAGACCCAGTACTTC.

For the CDR3, the DNA is TGCGCCAGCAGAGAACCCCTAGCGGGCTCCTACGAGCAGTACTTC. Encoded protein: CASREPLAGSYEQYF. This chain joins TRBV10-2 and TRBJ2-7; 8 bases align to TRBD2. This CDR3 comprises 15 residues. Germline V CDR1 and CDR2: WSHSY, SAAADI. Trimming at V came to 6 bases and at J to 0 bases, leaving 7 bases not matched to a gene.

V and J are TRBV29-1 and TRBJ1-1, with D perhaps matching TRBD1 (6 bases). Trimming shortened V by 4 bases and J by 1 base, and 10 bases separated the two germline ends. CDR3 length: 13 residues. The germline gives CDR1 SQVTM, CDR2 ANQGSEA. The CDR3 nucleotides read TGCAGCGTTGCGCAGGGGTCGAACACTGAAGCTTTCTTT. Translated, it gives CSVAQGSNTEAFF.

The V call is TRBV21-1, the J call TRBJ2-1; the tabulated D call, TRBD2, remains unverified against the DNA. TRBV21-1 is classified as a pseudogene. CDR3 size: 22 residues. The chain's CDR3 is CASSKALWGDATRLRSYNEQFF. In DNA form, the CDR3 reads TGTGCCAGCAGCAAAGCGCTTTGGGGGGACGCGACGCGGCTTAGATCCTACAATGAGCAGTTCTTC.

The rearrangement joins TRBV5-1 to TRBJ1-2; 10 bases match TRBD1. Germline loops: CDR1 SGHRS, CDR2 YFSETQ. This CDR3 is 15 amino acids long. The V segment lost 4 bases and the J segment 6 bases; nucleotides outside the gene matches: 9. The CDR3 reads CASSEEDRGYDGYTF. As DNA, the CDR3 is TGCGCCAGCAGCGAGGAGGACAGGGGGTACGATGGCTACACCTTC.

The chain employs TRBV11-2 and TRBJ1-1; 8 bases align to TRBD1. The CDR3 extends over 14 amino acids. Germline CDR1 is SGHAT and CDR2 is FQNNGV. Germline trimming cut 0 bases from V and 11 bases from J; bases unmatched to any gene: 8. In DNA form, the CDR3 reads TGTGCCAGCAGCTTAGACAGGGGGCGGTTGGTTGCTTTCTTT. It translates to CASSLDRGRLVAFF.

The chain links TRBV19 to TRBJ1-2; D unclear. Germline assignment: CDR1 LNHDA and CDR2 SQIVND (reference sequence). This CDR3 comprises 12 residues. Trimming shortened V by 3 bases and J by 1 base, and 3 bases separated the two germline ends. CDR3 DNA: TGTGCCAGTAGTATGCGTAACTATGGCTACACCTTC. This encodes CASSMRNYGYTF.

The chain combines TRBV6-5 with TRBJ2-7; 7 bases fit TRBD2. From germline, CDR1 is MNHEY and CDR2 SVGAGI. J was trimmed by 2 bases and V by 6 bases; bases with no gene match: 4. The CDR3 contains 13 residues. CDR3 sequence reads: CASRAGLTYEQYF. In DNA form, the CDR3 reads TGTGCCAGCAGGGCGGGACTAACCTACGAGCAGTACTTC.

The V gene is TRBV7-2, the J gene TRBJ2-4; TRBD2 is a possible D gene (6 bases). This CDR3 spans 15 amino acids. Germline V gene sequence: CDR1 SGHTA, CDR2 FQGNSA. Trimming took 5 bases from V and 0 from J, leaving 11 bases between them. The CDR3 coding sequence is TGTGCCAGCAGCCTTGGGACTGCAGCCAAAAACATTCAGTACTTC. Its translation is CASSLGTAAKNIQYF.

V gene TRBV4-1 combines with J gene TRBJ2-5; 10 bases line up with TRBD2. CDR1 is MGHRA and CDR2 is YSYEKL in the germline V gene. J lost 5 bases, V lost 4 bases, and 7 bases had no gene match. CDR3 length: 15 residues. In nucleotides, the CDR3 is TGCGCCAGCAGCCCCTCGGGACTAGCGATTGAGACCCAGTACTTC. It encodes CASSPSGLAIETQYF.

The chain recombines TRBV5-1 with TRBJ2-3, with 7 bases lining up with TRBD2. Germline V lookup: CDR1 SGHRS, CDR2 YFSETQ. The CDR3 runs to 16 residues. Trimming cost V 1 base and J 1 base; bases outside gene matches: 6. The CDR3 reads CASSLPTSEGTDTQYF. The CDR3 DNA reads as TGCGCCAGCAGCTTGCCTACTAGCGAAGGCACAGATACGCAGTATTTT.

CDR3: CASGQGDNTEAFF. The CDR3 coding sequence is TGTGCTAGTGGGCAGGGGGATAACACTGAAGCTTTCTTT. This rearrangement joins TRBV12-5 to TRBJ1-1; 7 nucleotides align to TRBD1. The V and J ends lost 6 bases and 2 bases, in that order; junction bases with no gene match: 3. The germline CDR1 and CDR2 sequences are LGHNT and FRNRAP. The CDR3 length is 13 residues. Based on the CDR3 plus reference TRBV12-5 and TRBJ1-1, the full variable domain is DARVTQTPRHKVTEMGQEVTMRCQPILGHNTVFWYRQTMMQGLELLAYFRNRAPLDDSGMPKDRFSAEMPDATLATLKIQPSEPRDSAVYFCASGQGDNTEAFFGQGTRLTVV.

This clone was picked up one time. V usage is TRBV24-1 and J usage is TRBJ2-3; 8 bases fit TRBD2. V gave up 3 bases and J gave up 5 bases; unmatched junction bases: 6. The germline CDR1 and CDR2 sequences are KGHDR and SFDVKD. This CDR3 is built from 15 residues. The CDR3 protein is CATSDSGSGLDTQYF. CDR3 coding DNA: TGTGCCACCAGTGATAGCGGGAGTGGGTTAGATACGCAGTATTTT.

The chain uses TRBV4-1 and TRBJ2-4; TRBD2 matches at 14 bases. This CDR3 is 15 amino acids long. Looked up from germline, CDR1 is MGHRA and CDR2 is YSYEKL. V lost 6 bases, J lost 10 bases, and 8 bases stayed unmatched. CDR3 DNA: TGCGCCAGCAGTCAGGGACTAGCGGGAGTTGGGATTCAGTACTTC. This gives the protein CASSQGLAGVGIQYF.

V usage is TRBV7-9 and J usage is TRBJ1-1; TRBD1 is a possible D gene (6 bases). Trimming left V 5 bases short and J 4 bases short, with 17 bases between. The CDR3 totals 15 residues. CDR1 and CDR2 (germline): SEHNR, FQNEAQ (reference sequence). Here the CDR3 DNA reads TGTGCCAGCAGCCCAGGCGACAGGTTTGGCACTGAAGCTTTCTTT. Its translation: CASSPGDRFGTEAFF.

V and J are TRBV18 and TRBJ2-7, with D uncertain. This CDR3 spans 12 amino acids. The germline CDR1 and CDR2 sequences are KGHSH and LQKENI. Trimming stripped 6 bases from V and 4 bases from J, with 10 bases between. Written as DNA, the CDR3 is TGTGCCAGCTCCTTAGAAGAATACGAGCAGTACTTC. It encodes CASSLEEYEQYF.

This sequence joins TRBV28 and TRBJ2-6; TRBD2 is a possible D gene (6 bases). The CDR3 is made up of 14 amino acids. Trimming left V 6 bases short and J 3 bases short, with 9 bases between. Looked up from germline, CDR1 is MDHEN and CDR2 is SYDVKM. CDR3 region: CASRGGFGANVLTF. CDR3 DNA sequence: TGTGCCAGCAGGGGGGGTTTTGGGGCCAACGTCCTGACTTTC.

This clone was detected only once. The chain has TRBV7-2 and TRBJ2-3; no clear D gene. Germline V gives CDR1 SGHTA, CDR2 FQGNSA. The CDR3 has 13 residues. The V end lost 5 bases, the J end lost 4 bases, and 10 bases lay between the germline ends. DNA of the CDR3: TGTGCCAGCAGCGAGGAACTCTCAGATACGCAGTATTTT. As protein: CASSEELSDTQYF.

V gene TRBV28 combines with J gene TRBJ1-1; a possible D gene is TRBD1 (5 bases). Trimming took 2 bases from V and 5 from J, leaving 18 bases between them. CDR1 and CDR2 from the germline V gene are MDHEN and SYDVKM. This CDR3 contains 16 residues. The CDR3 DNA reads as TGTGCCAGCAGTTTACCCGGGGACCCACGGGGGACTGAAGCTTTCTTT. This codes for CASSLPGDPRGTEAFF.

The chain couples TRBV7-2 to TRBJ2-1; perhaps TRBD1 as D (5 bases). Germline assignment: CDR1 SGHTA and CDR2 FQGNSA. The CDR3 runs to 16 residues. The ends were cut back, 5 bases at V and 1 base at J, with 15 bases in the middle. CDR3 nucleotide sequence: TGTGCCAGCAGCCCAGTCAGGGCAGGGTCCTACAATGAGCAGTTCTTC. This sequence encodes CASSPVRAGSYNEQFF. The whole variable domain, remainder taken from reference TRBV7-2 and TRBJ2-1, is GAGVSQSPSNKVTEKGKDVELRCDPISGHTALYWYRQSLGQGLEFLIYFQGNSAPDKSGLPSDRFSAERTGGSVSTLTIQRTQQEDSAVYLCASSPVRAGSYNEQFFGPGTRLTVL.